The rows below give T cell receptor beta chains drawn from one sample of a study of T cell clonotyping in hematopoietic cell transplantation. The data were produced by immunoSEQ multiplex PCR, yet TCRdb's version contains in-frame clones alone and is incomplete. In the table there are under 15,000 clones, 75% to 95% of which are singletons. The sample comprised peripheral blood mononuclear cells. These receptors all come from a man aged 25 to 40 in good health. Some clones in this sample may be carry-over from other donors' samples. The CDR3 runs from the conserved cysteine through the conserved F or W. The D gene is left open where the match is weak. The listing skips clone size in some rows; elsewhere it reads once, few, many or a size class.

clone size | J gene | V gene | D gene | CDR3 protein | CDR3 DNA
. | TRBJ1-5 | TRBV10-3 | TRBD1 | CAISGDRYSNQPQHF | TGTGCCATCAGTGGGGACAGGTATAGCAATCAGCCCCAGCATTTT
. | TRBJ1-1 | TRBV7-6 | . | CASSKGGGNTEAFF | TGTGCCAGCAGCAAGGGGGGAGGGAACACTGAAGCTTTCTTT
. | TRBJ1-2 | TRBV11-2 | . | CASSLSGPAYGYTF | TGTGCCAGCAGCTTAAGCGGTCCAGCCTATGGCTACACCTTC
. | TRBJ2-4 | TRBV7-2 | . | CASSSQGSAKNIQYF | TGTGCCAGCAGCTCTCAGGGGAGTGCCAAAAACATTCAGTACTTC
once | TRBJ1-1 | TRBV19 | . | CATEWGPNTEAFF | TGTGCCACCGAATGGGGCCCGAACACTGAAGCTTTCTTT
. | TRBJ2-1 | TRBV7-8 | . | CASSSKSGAYNEQFF | TGTGCCAGCAGCTCAAAAAGCGGTGCATACAATGAGCAGTTCTTC
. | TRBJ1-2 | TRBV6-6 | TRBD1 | CASSYGTGNYGYTF | TGTGCCAGCAGTTACGGGACAGGCAACTATGGCTACACCTTC
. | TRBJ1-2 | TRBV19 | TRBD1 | CASRGTANYGYTF | TGTGCCAGTAGAGGGACAGCTAACTATGGCTACACCTTC
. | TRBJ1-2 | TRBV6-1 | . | CASSRPTVPPVYTF | TGTGCCAGCAGCCGACCTACAGTCCCCCCTGTCTACACCTTC
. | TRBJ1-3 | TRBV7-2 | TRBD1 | CASSRATGGGGNTIYF | TGTGCCAGCAGCCGAGCGACAGGGGGAGGAGGAAACACCATATATTTT